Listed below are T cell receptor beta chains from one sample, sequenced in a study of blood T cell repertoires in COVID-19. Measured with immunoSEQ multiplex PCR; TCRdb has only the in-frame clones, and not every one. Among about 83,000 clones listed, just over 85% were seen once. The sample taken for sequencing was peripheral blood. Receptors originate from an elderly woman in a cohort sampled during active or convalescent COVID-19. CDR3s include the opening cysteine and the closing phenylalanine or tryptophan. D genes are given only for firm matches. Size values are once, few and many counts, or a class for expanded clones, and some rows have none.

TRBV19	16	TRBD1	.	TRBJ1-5	TGTGCCAGTAACAACCCCGACAGGGTAAGCAATCAGCCCCAGCATTTT	CASNNPDRVSNQPQHF
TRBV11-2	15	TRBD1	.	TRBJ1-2	TGTGCCAGCAGCTTAGGAGACAGGGGAGCCTATGGCTACACCTTC	CASSLGDRGAYGYTF
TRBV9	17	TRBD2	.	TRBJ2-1	TGTGCCAGCAGCGTAGGACTAGCGGAAAGCTCCTACAATGAGCAGTTCTTC	CASSVGLAESSYNEQFF
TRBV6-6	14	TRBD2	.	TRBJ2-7	TGTGCCAGCAGACCTCTAGCGGGAGCCGTCGAGCAGTACTTC	CASRPLAGAVEQYF
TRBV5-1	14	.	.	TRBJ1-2	TGCGCCAGCAGCTTGGACGTTACAGGGCATGGCTACACCTTC	CASSLDVTGHGYTF
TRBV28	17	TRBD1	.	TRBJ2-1	TGTGCCAGCAGTCCACCTCCAGGGGGTGGGGTAGACAATGAGCAGTTCTTC	CASSPPPGGGVDNEQFF
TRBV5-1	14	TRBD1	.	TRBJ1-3	TGCGCCAGCCGACAGGGGTCATATGGAAACACCATATATTTT	CASRQGSYGNTIYF
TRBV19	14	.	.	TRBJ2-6	TGTGCCAGCCAAAGGGGCTCTGGGGCCAACGTCCTGACTTTC	CASQRGSGANVLTF
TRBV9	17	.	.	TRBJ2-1	TGTGCCAGCAGCGTAACAACCGGGAGTCGCCCCTACAATGAGCAGTTCTTC	CASSVTTGSRPYNEQFF
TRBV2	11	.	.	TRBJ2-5	TGTGCCAGCAGTGATAGAGAGACCCAGTACTTC	CASSDRETQYF
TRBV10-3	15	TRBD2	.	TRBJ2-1	TGTGCCATCAGTGAGAGTAGCGGGACCTACAATGAGCAGTTCTTC	CAISESSGTYNEQFF
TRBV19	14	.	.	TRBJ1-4	TGTGCCAGTAGTGCCAGAAAAGATGGTGAAAAACTGTTTTTT	CASSARKDGEKLFF
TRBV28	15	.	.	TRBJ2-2	TGTGCCAGCAGACTCCCGACGGGGAGATCCGGGGAGCTGTTTTTT	CASRLPTGRSGELFF
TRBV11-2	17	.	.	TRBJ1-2	TGTGCCAGCAGCCCGGGGGTTTTTCCGGGACCGACTACTCTTCGGGTCTTC	CASSPGVFPGPTTLRVF
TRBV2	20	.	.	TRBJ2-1	TGTGCCAGCAGTACCCCGTTGCGAGCGGGCCAACAGGGGGGGTACAATGAGCAGTTCTTC	CASSTPLRAGQQGGYNEQFF
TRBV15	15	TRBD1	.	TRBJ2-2	TGTGCCACCAGCAGGAACAGGGGTACAGGCGGGGAGCTGTTTTTT	CATSRNRGTGGELFF
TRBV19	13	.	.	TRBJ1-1	TGTGCCAGTAGTCCTCCTTTGAACACTGAAGCTTTCTTT	CASSPPLNTEAFF
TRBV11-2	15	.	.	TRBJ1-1	TGTGCCAGCAGCTTCGGGGGGGGGCGTAAGAATGAAGCTTTCTTT	CASSFGGGRKNEAFF
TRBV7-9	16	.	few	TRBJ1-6	TGTGCCAGCAGCTCCAACTCTTCCAGAGGGAATTCACCCCTCCACTTT	CASSSNSSRGNSPLHF
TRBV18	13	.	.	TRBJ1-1	TGTGCCAGCTCACCGGCGGGGTTGGGAGAAGCTTTCTTT	CASSPAGLGEAFF
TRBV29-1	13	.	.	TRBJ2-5	TGCAGCGTTGAGGCCGGGACTTATGGGACCCAGTACTTC	CSVEAGTYGTQYF
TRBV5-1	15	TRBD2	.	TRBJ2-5	TGCGCCAGCAGGGGGGGGACTAGCGGGCAAGAGACCCAGTACTTC	CASRGGTSGQETQYF
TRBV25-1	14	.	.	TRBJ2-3	TGTGCCAGCAGTGAATTAGGAGGGACAGATACGCAGTATTTT	CASSELGGTDTQYF
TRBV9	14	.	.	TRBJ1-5	TGTGCCAGCAGCGTAGGCGGGCCCAATCAGCCCCAGCATTTT	CASSVGGPNQPQHF
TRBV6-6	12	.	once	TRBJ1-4	TGTGCCAGCAGTTACTCCGATGAAAAACTGTTTTTT	CASSYSDEKLFF
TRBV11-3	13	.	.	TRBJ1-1	TGTGCCAGCAGCGCTTACTTGAACACTGAAGCTTTCTTT	CASSAYLNTEAFF
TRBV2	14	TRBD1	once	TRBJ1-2	TGTGCCAGCAATAAAAGACAGGGGGATTATGGCTACACCTTC	CASNKRQGDYGYTF
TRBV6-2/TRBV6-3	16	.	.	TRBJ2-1	TGTGCCAGCAGTTCCCTTTCACAGGGCTCCTACAATGAGCAGTTCTTC	CASSSLSQGSYNEQFF
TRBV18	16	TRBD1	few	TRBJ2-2	TGTGCCAGCTCACCACCTAGGACAGGCAACACCGGGGAGCTGTTTTTT	CASSPPRTGNTGELFF
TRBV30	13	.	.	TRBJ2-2	TGTGCCTGGAGTGTACGCGTCACCGGGGAGCTGTTTTTT	CAWSVRVTGELFF
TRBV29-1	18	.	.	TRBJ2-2	TGCAGCGTGACCCCGAGAATATTGGCAGCGCTAAACACCGGGGAGCTGTTTTTT	CSVTPRILAALNTGELFF
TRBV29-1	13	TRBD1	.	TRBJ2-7	TGCAGCGTTGAAGTCCTCCCGGACAGGGCGGTGTACTTC	CSVEVLPDRAVYF
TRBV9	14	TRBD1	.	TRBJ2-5	TGTGCCAGCAGCCCCCGACAGGGTGGAGAGACCCAGTACTTC	CASSPRQGGETQYF
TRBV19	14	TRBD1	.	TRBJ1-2	TGTGCCACCAGGGAAACAGGGGGGTTCCCTGGCTACACCTTC	CATRETGGFPGYTF
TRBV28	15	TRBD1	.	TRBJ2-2	TGTGCCAGCAGTGCGGGACAGGTTAACACCGGGGAGCTGTTTTTT	CASSAGQVNTGELFF
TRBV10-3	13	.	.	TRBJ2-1	TGTGCCATTAGTTTTGACAGGTACAATGAGCAGTTCTTC	CAISFDRYNEQFF
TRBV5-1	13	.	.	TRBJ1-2	TGCGCCAGCAGCACCGACAACGACTATGGCTACACCTTC	CASSTDNDYGYTF
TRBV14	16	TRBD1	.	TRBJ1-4	TGTGCCAGCAGCCAATATGGAGGGACAGTCAATGAAAAACTGTTTTTT	CASSQYGGTVNEKLFF
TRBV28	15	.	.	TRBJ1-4	TGTGCCAGCAAAGCGAGGGACGGAGGGAATGAAAAACTGTTTTTT	CASKARDGGNEKLFF
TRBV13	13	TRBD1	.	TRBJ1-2	TGTGCCAGCCAAGGACAGGCAATTGGTGGCTACACCTTC	CASQGQAIGGYTF
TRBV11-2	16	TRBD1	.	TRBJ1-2	TGTGCCAGCAGCTTAGTAGGGACAGGGTTTGCCTATGGCTACACCTTC	CASSLVGTGFAYGYTF
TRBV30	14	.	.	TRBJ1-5	TGTGCCTGGAGTGTACAGGAGGGAGGGCAGCCCCAGCATTTT	CAWSVQEGGQPQHF
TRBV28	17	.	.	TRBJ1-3	TGTGCCAGCAGTTTATCCGGACAAAAGTTTACTGGAAACACCATATATTTT	CASSLSGQKFTGNTIYF
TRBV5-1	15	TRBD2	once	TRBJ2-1	TGCGCCAGCAGCCCCGGGACTAGCGGCCACAATGAGCAGTTCTTC	CASSPGTSGHNEQFF
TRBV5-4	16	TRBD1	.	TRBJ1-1	TGTGCCAGCAGCCCGAGAATGACAGGGGCTAACACTGAAGCTTTCTTT	CASSPRMTGANTEAFF
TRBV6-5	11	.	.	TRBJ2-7	TGTGCCAGCAGTTACTCGAGTATGCAGTACTTC	CASSYSSMQYF
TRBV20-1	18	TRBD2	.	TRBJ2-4	TGCAGTGCTAGTTTCCGGACTAGCGGGCAAGTAGCCAAAAACATTCAGTACTTC	CSASFRTSGQVAKNIQYF
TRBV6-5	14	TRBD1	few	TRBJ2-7	TGTGCCAGCAGTAGGGGACAGAAAGCCTACGAGCAGTACTTC	CASSRGQKAYEQYF
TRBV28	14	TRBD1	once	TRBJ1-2	TGTGCCAGCAGTTTATGGGCAGGGGGGTATGGCTACACCTTC	CASSLWAGGYGYTF
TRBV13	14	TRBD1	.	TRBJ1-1	TGTGCCAGCAGCTTTTGGACAGGGGTTCCTGAAGCTTTCTTT	CASSFWTGVPEAFF
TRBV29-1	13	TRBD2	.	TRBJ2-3	TGCAGCGTTGGAGCGGGAGGAGGAGATACGCAGTATTTT	CSVGAGGGDTQYF
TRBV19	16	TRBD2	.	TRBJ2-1	TGTGCCAGTAGTGCCCCAATGGCTAGCGGATACAATGAGCAGTTCTTC	CASSAPMASGYNEQFF
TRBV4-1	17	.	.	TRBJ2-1	TGCGCCAGCAGCCAAGATGAGAGGGCCCCCTCCTACAATGAGCAGTTCTTC	CASSQDERAPSYNEQFF
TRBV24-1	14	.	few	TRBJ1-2	TGTGCCACCAGTGATTTTCGAGCTAACTATGGCTACACCTTC	CATSDFRANYGYTF
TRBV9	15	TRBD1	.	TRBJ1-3	TGTGCCAGCAGCCCGAGACAGGGAGCCGGTGACACCATATATTTT	CASSPRQGAGDTIYF
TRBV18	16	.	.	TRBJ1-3	TGTGCCAGCTCACCAGAAAGCACAGACTCTGGAAACACCATATATTTT	CASSPESTDSGNTIYF
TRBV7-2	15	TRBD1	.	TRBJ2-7	TGTGCCAGCAGCTCCCGACGACAGGGAACCTACGAGCAGTACTTC	CASSSRRQGTYEQYF
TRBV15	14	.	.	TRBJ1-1	TGTGCCACCAGCAGAGAGACAGCGAACACTGAAGCTTTCTTT	CATSRETANTEAFF
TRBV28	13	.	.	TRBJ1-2	TGTGCCAGCAGTCGCGGTGGGGCGCGGGGCTACACCTTC	CASSRGGARGYTF
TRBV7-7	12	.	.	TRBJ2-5	TGTGCTAGCAGCCAAGGGGGGGGGACCCAGTACTTC	CASSQGGGTQYF